The 13 T cell receptor beta chains listed next were all sequenced from one sample in a study of T cells after yellow fever vaccination. MiXCR, run by TCRdb on the 5' RACE reads, gives a single entry per CDR3 protein. The sample consists of 510,000 or so distinct CDR3 sequences, roughly 21% of them appearing once. Specimen: PBMCs, collected 15 days after the yellow fever booster vaccination. These receptors were taken from a man aged 30-40 years who received the YFV17D yellow fever vaccine.

A few counts support this clonotype. The chain couples TRBV7-2 to TRBJ2-7, with 12 bases fitting TRBD2. V trimming: 3 bases; J trimming: 2 bases; junction bases outside the gene matches: 5. Germline lookup yields CDR1 SGHTA and CDR2 FQGNSA. This CDR3 has 16 residues. The CDR3: CASSLGLAGPTYEQYF. Written as DNA, the CDR3 is TGTGCCAGCAGCTTGGGACTAGCGGGTCCGACCTACGAGCAGTACTTC.

Concerning this clonotype: The junction departs from the called germline gene at one end, perhaps through a read error. The chain is built from TRBV7-9 and TRBJ2-5; 7 positions match TRBD2. Per the germline V gene, CDR1 is SEHNR and CDR2 is FQNEAQ (reference sequence). The CDR3 covers 8 residues. CDR3 DNA sequence: TGTGCCACGACTAGCAGGGCCTTC. Its protein is CATTSRAF.

This clonotype was detected ten times or more. Germline and junction disagree at one end, which may indicate a read error. This chain connects TRBV6-6 to TRBJ2-5, with TRBD2 matching over 7 bases. The CDR3 spans 13 residues. CDR1 is MNHNY and CDR2 is SVGAGI in the germline V gene (reference sequence). CDR3 sequence: CASSSGLGEIQYF. CDR3 coding DNA: TGTGCCAGCAGTTCCGGACTAGGGGAGATCCAGTACTTC.

This clonotype has a single count. With a much larger clone just one base away, this may be a read error. The genes are TRBV20-1 and TRBJ2-7; 8 nucleotides agree with TRBD2. The germline V gene encodes CDR1 DFQATT and CDR2 SNEGSKA (reference sequence). This CDR3 has 13 residues. The V segment lost 1 base and the J segment 6 bases; nucleotides outside the gene matches: 5. The CDR3 sequence: CSARGSGGCEQYF. The CDR3 DNA reads TGCAGTGCTAGAGGGTCGGGAGGGTGCGAGCAGTACTTC.

This clonotype has just a few counts. This sequence joins TRBV7-9 and TRBJ2-3; TRBD1 is a possible D gene (5 bases). Per germline, CDR1 SEHNR and CDR2 FQNEAQ (reference sequence). This CDR3 region has 15 residues. V was clipped by 5 bases and J by 1 base, with 13 bases between them. CDR3 sequence reads: CASSRPDIRTDTQYF. The CDR3, as DNA: TGTGCCAGCAGCAGGCCGGACATCCGCACAGATACGCAGTATTTT.

V usage is TRBV10-2 and J usage is TRBJ2-7, with 7 bases matching TRBD2. Germline V CDR1 and CDR2: WSHSY, SAAADI. Trimming removed 6 bases from V and 5 bases from J; junction bases left unmatched: 7. The CDR3 runs 13 residues. The CDR3 sequence is CASSRLAWDEQYF. The CDR3 bases are TGCGCCAGCAGCAGACTAGCTTGGGACGAGCAGTACTTC.

This clonotype was seen only a few times. The rearrangement links TRBV5-1 to TRBJ2-1, with TRBD1 identical over 7 bases. The germline V gene encodes CDR1 SGHRS and CDR2 YFSETQ. The V and J ends lost 0 bases and 2 bases, in that order; junction bases with no gene match: 5. The CDR3 is 16 amino acids. The CDR3 DNA follows: TGCGCCAGCAGCTTGGCCCTGGGACAGACCTACAATGAGCAGTTCTTC. It specifies CASSLALGQTYNEQFF.

This clonotype was counted between two and nine times. This chain uses TRBV12-3 or TRBV12-4 with TRBJ2-7, with 7 bases aligning to TRBD1. J lost 4 bases, V lost 6 bases, and 9 bases had no gene match. This CDR3 spans 14 amino acids. The CDR3 DNA reads TGTGCCAGCAGCCTCGGACAGGCGACGTACGAGCAGTACTTC. Its protein product is CASSLGQATYEQYF.

V and J are TRBV25-1 and TRBJ2-5; the D gene is possibly TRBD2 (6 bases). V shed 7 bases and J shed 5 bases, with 14 bases lying between them. Looked up from germline, CDR1 is MGHDK and CDR2 is SYGVNS. The CDR3 consists of 13 residues. CDR3 bases: TGTGCCAGCACGGGTCGGGGGTTGGAGACCCAGTACTTC. Translated: CASTGRGLETQYF.

This clonotype was picked up a small number of times. The V and J genes are TRBV7-2 and TRBJ2-1; 12 bases map to TRBD2. This CDR3 is built from 16 residues. V was pared by 4 bases and J by 12 bases, with 13 bases of the junction left unmatched. From germline, CDR1 is SGHTA and CDR2 FQGNSA. This chain's CDR3 is CASSSRTSGDPKAQFF. DNA of the CDR3: TGTGCCAGCAGCTCTCGGACTAGCGGGGACCCCAAGGCGCAGTTCTTC.

This clonotype has more than one count but fewer than ten. The V call is TRBV7-2, the J call TRBJ2-5, with 10 bases lining up with TRBD2. The germline V gene encodes CDR1 SGHTA and CDR2 FQGNSA. The CDR3 consists of 15 residues. With 1 base clipped from V and 5 bases from J, the junction kept 4 bases outside the gene matches. CDR3: CASSLVASGSETQYF. The CDR3 region has the DNA TGTGCCAGCAGCTTAGTGGCTAGCGGGAGTGAGACCCAGTACTTC.

This clonotype was picked up a small number of times. V usage is TRBV19 and J usage is TRBJ2-1, with TRBD2 matching 8 bases. Germline V gene data show CDR1 as LNHDA and CDR2 as SQIVND (reference sequence). J was trimmed by 2 bases and V by 6 bases; bases with no gene match: 6. This CDR3 is built from 15 residues. As DNA, the CDR3 is TGTGCCAGTAGGCCAGGCGGGAGGACCTACAATGAGCAGTTCTTC. Translated, it gives CASRPGGRTYNEQFF.

This clonotype showed up just a few times. The chain has TRBV15 and TRBJ1-2; a weak D match, TRBD1 (5 bases). The germline gives CDR1 LNHNV, CDR2 YYDKDF (reference sequence). Trimming removed 0 bases from V and 5 bases from J, with 13 bases in between. This CDR3 is 15 amino acids long. The CDR3 DNA reads as TGTGCCACCAGCAGAGAGGGCAGGGCTTGGTATGGCTACACCTTC. Protein sequence: CATSREGRAWYGYTF.